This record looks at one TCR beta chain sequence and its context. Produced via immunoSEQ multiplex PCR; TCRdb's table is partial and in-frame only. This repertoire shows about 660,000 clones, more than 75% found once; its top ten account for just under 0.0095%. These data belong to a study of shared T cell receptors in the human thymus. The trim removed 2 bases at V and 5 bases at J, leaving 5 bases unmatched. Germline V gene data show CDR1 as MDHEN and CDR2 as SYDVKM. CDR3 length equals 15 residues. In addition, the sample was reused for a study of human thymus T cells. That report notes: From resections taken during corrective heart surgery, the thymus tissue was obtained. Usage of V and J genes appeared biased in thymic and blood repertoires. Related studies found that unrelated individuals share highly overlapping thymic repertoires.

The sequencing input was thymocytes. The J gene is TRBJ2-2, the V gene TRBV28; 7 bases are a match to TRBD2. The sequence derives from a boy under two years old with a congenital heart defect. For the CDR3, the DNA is TGTGCCAGCAGTTTAAGCGGGAAGGGTACCGGGGAGCTGTTTTTT. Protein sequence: CASSLSGKGTGELFF.